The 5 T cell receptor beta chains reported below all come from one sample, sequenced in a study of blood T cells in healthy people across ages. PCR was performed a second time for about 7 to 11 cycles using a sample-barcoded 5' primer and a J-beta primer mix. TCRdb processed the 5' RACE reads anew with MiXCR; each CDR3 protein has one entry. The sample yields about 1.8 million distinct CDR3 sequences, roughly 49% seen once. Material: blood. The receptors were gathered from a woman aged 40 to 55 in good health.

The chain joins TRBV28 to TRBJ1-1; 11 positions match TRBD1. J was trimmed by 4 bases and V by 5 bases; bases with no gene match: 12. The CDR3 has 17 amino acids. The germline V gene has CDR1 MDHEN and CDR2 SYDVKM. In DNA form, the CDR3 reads TGTGCCAGCAGTCTCCCGGACAGGGGGCTTGTCAGCACTGAAGCTTTCTTT. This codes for CASSLPDRGLVSTEAFF. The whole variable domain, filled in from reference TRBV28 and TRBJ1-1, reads DVKVTQSSRYLVKRTGEKVFLECVQDMDHENMFWYRQDPGLGLRLIYFSYDVKMKEKGDIPEGYSVSREKKERFSLILESASTNQTSMYLCASSLPDRGLVSTEAFFGQGTRLTVV.

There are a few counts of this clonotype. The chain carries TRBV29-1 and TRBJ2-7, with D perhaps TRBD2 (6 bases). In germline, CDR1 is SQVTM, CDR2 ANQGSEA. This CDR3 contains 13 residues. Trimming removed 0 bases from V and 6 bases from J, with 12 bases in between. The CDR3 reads CSVEDRVGGEQYF. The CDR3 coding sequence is TGCAGCGTTGAAGATCGGGTCGGGGGCGAGCAGTACTTC.

The CDR3 here is CASSYRENGNEQYF. In nucleotides, the CDR3 is TGTGCCAGCAGTTACAGGGAAAACGGCAATGAGCAGTACTTC. This chain joins TRBV6-6 and TRBJ2-5; no firm D call. This CDR3 contains 14 residues. Germline-derived CDR1 and CDR2 are MNHNY and SVGAGI (reference sequence). Trimming cost V 2 bases and J 11 bases, with 18 bases left between them.

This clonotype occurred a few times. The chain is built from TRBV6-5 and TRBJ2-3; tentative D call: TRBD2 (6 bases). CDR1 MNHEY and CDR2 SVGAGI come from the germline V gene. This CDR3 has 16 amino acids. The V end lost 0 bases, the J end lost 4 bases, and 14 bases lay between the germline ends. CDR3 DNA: TGTGCCAGCAGTTACTCGGGACTTACCCGGGCAGATACGCAGTATTTT. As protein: CASSYSGLTRADTQYF.

The CDR3 spells CASSTGRGYEQFF. The CDR3 DNA sequence: TGTGCCAGCAGCACCGGTAGAGGGTATGAGCAGTTCTTC. V and J are TRBV7-6 and TRBJ2-1, with TRBD2 as a possible D gene (5 bases). The germline V gene encodes CDR1 SGHVS and CDR2 FNYEAQ. The ends were cut back, 5 bases at V and 8 bases at J, with 13 bases in the middle. The CDR3 has 13 amino acids.